These 24 T cell receptor beta chains were sequenced from one sample in a study of OX40 agonist ivuxolimab in advanced cancers. TCRdb's table, derived via immunoSEQ multiplex PCR, lists solely in-frame clones and lacks some. The sample has approximately 79,000 clones, around 93% seen once. The sample was CD4+ or CD8+ T cells sorted from blood, taken in a trial of the OX40 agonist ivuxolimab. The receptors stem from an adult with an advanced solid tumor such as melanoma, head and neck, liver or kidney cancer.

The table lists this clone with a count of one. V and J are TRBV7-2 and TRBJ2-1; D unresolved. Germline V gives CDR1 SGHTA, CDR2 FQGNSA. V gave up 3 bases and J gave up 0 bases, with 3 bases separating them. The CDR3 loop spans 13 amino acids. The CDR3 sequence is CASSFVSYNEQFF. The CDR3 DNA reads as TGTGCCAGCAGCTTTGTCTCCTACAATGAGCAGTTCTTC. Complete variable domain (other parts from reference TRBV7-2 and TRBJ2-1): GAGVSQSPSNKVTEKGKDVELRCDPISGHTALYWYRQSLGQGLEFLIYFQGNSAPDKSGLPSDRFSAERTGGSVSTLTIQRTQQEDSAVYLCASSFVSYNEQFFGPGTRLTVL.

V gene TRBV28 combines with J gene TRBJ1-2; D might be TRBD1 (6 bases). The ends were cut back, 4 bases at V and 5 bases at J, with 17 bases in the middle. Germline CDR1 and CDR2: MDHEN and SYDVKM. This CDR3 contains 15 residues. The CDR3 reads CASSSYREGLYGYTF. In nucleotides, the CDR3 is TGTGCCAGCAGTTCCTACAGGGAAGGGCTTTATGGCTACACCTTC.

The chain employs TRBV9 and TRBJ2-2, with D possibly being TRBD1 or TRBD2 (6 bases each). Deletions cut 4 bases from V and 6 bases from J, with 7 bases between. Germline loops: CDR1 SGDLS, CDR2 YYNGEE. This CDR3 region has 12 residues. The CDR3 loop is CASSRGAGELFF. The CDR3 DNA reads as TGTGCCAGCAGCAGGGGGGCCGGGGAGCTGTTTTTT.

Worth noting for this clone: Other nucleotide sequences from this sample produce the same CDR3. This sequence joins TRBV19 and TRBJ1-1; weak D call: TRBD1 (5 bases). The V and J ends lost 6 bases and 3 bases respectively, with 8 bases between them. Germline V gene lookup returns CDR1 LNHDA and CDR2 SQIVND (reference sequence). The CDR3 totals 12 residues. CDR3 nucleotide sequence: TGTGCCAGTAGCGAGGGGTACACTGAAGCTTTCTTT. Amino acids: CASSEGYTEAFF.

There are a few counts of this clone. The gene calls are TRBV7-6 and TRBJ1-2; tentative D call: TRBD1 (5 bases). Germline CDR1 and CDR2: SGHVS and FNYEAQ. V dropped 4 bases and J dropped 8 bases, with 11 bases sitting between them. The CDR3 is 12 residues long. CDR3 in amino acids: CASSYGGSGYTF. The CDR3 nucleotides are TGTGCCAGCAGCTACGGGGGAAGCGGCTACACCTTC.

The chain combines TRBV11-2 with TRBJ2-1; D gene unclear. The CDR3 consists of 13 residues. CDR1 and CDR2 from the germline V gene are SGHAT and FQNNGV. Trimming removed 6 bases at V and 2 bases at J, with 8 bases between. The CDR3 loop reads CASSDVTYNEQFF. As DNA, the CDR3 is TGTGCCAGCAGTGACGTTACCTACAATGAGCAGTTCTTC.

This clone has only one observation. The chain combines TRBV11-2 with TRBJ2-7; D may be TRBD2 (6 bases). This CDR3 has 14 amino acids. The V gene's germline CDR1 is SGHAT and CDR2 FQNNGV. V was trimmed by 1 base and J by 6 bases, leaving 13 bases between them. The CDR3 region is CASSLAPGGAEQYF. In DNA form, the CDR3 reads TGTGCCAGCAGCTTAGCCCCAGGAGGGGCCGAGCAGTACTTC.

The chain links TRBV7-9 to TRBJ2-5, with 9 bases identical to TRBD1. V lost 4 bases, J lost 11 bases, and 14 bases stayed unmatched. This CDR3 region has 15 residues. Germline V gives CDR1 SEHNR, CDR2 FQNEAQ (reference sequence). CDR3 loop: CASSSPGQGLHEQYF. CDR3 coding DNA: TGTGCCAGCAGCTCGCCGGGACAGGGTCTTCATGAGCAGTACTTC.

The chain uses TRBV7-2 and TRBJ1-5; D unclear. In germline, CDR1 is SGHTA, CDR2 FQGNSA. The CDR3 contains 15 residues. Trimming shortened V by 1 base and J by 0 bases, and 7 bases separated the two germline ends. This CDR3 reads CASSLEAYSNQPQHF. The CDR3 DNA reads TGTGCCAGCAGCTTAGAAGCTTATAGCAATCAGCCCCAGCATTTT.

This sequence joins TRBV7-9 and TRBJ2-3; 8 nucleotides agree with TRBD1. Germline lookup yields CDR1 SEHNR and CDR2 FQNEAQ (reference sequence). Trimming cost V 4 bases and J 6 bases; bases outside gene matches: 6. The CDR3 extends over 14 amino acids. In DNA form, the CDR3 reads TGTGCCAGCAGCTCGCAGGGGGCAAGTGATACGCAGTATTTT. Encoded protein: CASSSQGASDTQYF.

The J gene is TRBJ2-7, the V gene TRBV18; possibly TRBD1 or TRBD2 for D (5 bases each). Trimming left V 1 base short and J 1 base short, with 14 bases between. This CDR3 region has 16 residues. CDR1 is KGHSH and CDR2 is LQKENI in the germline V gene. As DNA, the CDR3 is TGTGCCAGCTCACCACGGGACGCCCTAGATTCCTACGAGCAGTACTTC. Protein: CASSPRDALDSYEQYF.

The V call is TRBV11-2, the J call TRBJ2-1, with D uncertain. V lost 5 bases to trimming and J lost 8 bases, with 10 bases between them. CDR1 and CDR2 (germline): SGHAT, FQNNGV. CDR3 length equals 12 residues. CDR3 in amino acids: CASSQTGDEQFF. The CDR3 region has the DNA TGTGCCAGCAGCCAGACTGGCGATGAGCAGTTCTTC.

The genes are TRBV4-3 and TRBJ1-2; D ambiguous. The germline V and J ends were trimmed by 4 bases and 0 bases, with 12 bases remaining between them. The germline V gene encodes CDR1 LGHNA and CDR2 YSLEER. The CDR3 spans 15 residues. CDR3 bases: TGCGCCAGCAGCCCAAGTCCCGGGGCTAACTATGGCTACACCTTC. Its protein is CASSPSPGANYGYTF.

The chain carries TRBV4-3 and TRBJ2-7; D might be TRBD1 (6 bases). CDR1 is LGHNA and CDR2 is YSLEER in the germline V gene. V was clipped by 2 bases and J by 0 bases, with 8 bases between them. This CDR3 is 14 amino acids long. The CDR3 sequence is CASSQQGSSYEQYF. CDR3 nucleotide sequence: TGCGCCAGCAGCCAACAGGGGAGCTCCTACGAGCAGTACTTC.

The chain carries TRBV10-1 and TRBJ2-5; D is undetermined. CDR1 WNHNN and CDR2 SYGVQD come from the germline V gene (reference sequence). There are 14 residues in the CDR3. V lost 1 base, J lost 1 base, and 7 bases lay in between. The CDR3 bases are TGCGCCAGCAGTGAGTTTGGCAGCCAAGAGACCCAGTACTTC. This translates into CASSEFGSQETQYF.

The chain uses TRBV7-6 and TRBJ1-5, with 10 bases aligning to TRBD1. CDR1 SGHVS and CDR2 FNYEAQ come from the germline V gene. This CDR3 has 15 residues. The trim removed 4 bases at V and 6 bases at J, leaving 6 bases unmatched. This CDR3 reads CASSSGTGDVQPQHF. The CDR3 coding sequence is TGTGCCAGCAGCTCCGGGACAGGGGATGTTCAGCCCCAGCATTTT.

The genes are TRBV6-6 and TRBJ1-1, with no clear D. Trimming shortened V by 7 bases and J by 1 base, and 13 bases separated the two germline ends. Germline V gives CDR1 MNHNY, CDR2 SVGAGI (reference sequence). The CDR3 has 14 amino acids. Here the CDR3 DNA reads TGTGCCAGCATCCAAACCGGGTGGAACACTGAAGCTTTCTTT. This codes for CASIQTGWNTEAFF.

The chain recombines TRBV2 with TRBJ2-1, with D hard to call. The CDR3 consists of 13 residues. Trimming took off 3 bases at V and 8 bases at J, with 11 bases between the two ends. Germline CDR1 SNHLY, CDR2 FYNNEI. The CDR3 loop is CASSDPPGHEQFF. CDR3 coding DNA: TGTGCCAGCAGTGACCCCCCGGGCCATGAGCAGTTCTTC.

This clone has a single count. The V and J genes are TRBV6-5 and TRBJ1-5; TRBD1 agrees at 11 bases. CDR1 is MNHEY and CDR2 is SVGAGI in the germline V gene. With V trimmed by 9 bases and J by 4 bases, 5 bases remained unmatched. The CDR3 is 14 amino acids. The CDR3 DNA sequence: TGTGCCAGTGAAGGGACAGGGGGAAATCAGCCCCAGCATTTT. Translation: CASEGTGGNQPQHF.

This sequence joins TRBV25-1 and TRBJ2-6; D may be TRBD1 or TRBD2 (5 bases each). V was cut by 5 bases and J by 0 bases, with 8 bases left in between. Germline V gene sequence: CDR1 MGHDK, CDR2 SYGVNS. There are 15 residues in the CDR3. The CDR3 nucleotides are TGTGCCAGCAGTTCCGGGACCTCTGGGGCCAACGTCCTGACTTTC. This sequence encodes CASSSGTSGANVLTF. Together with reference TRBV25-1 and TRBJ2-6, the CDR3 gives the full variable domain: EADIYQTPRYLVIGTGKKITLECSQTMGHDKMYWYQQDPGMELHLIHYSYGVNSTEKGDLSSESTVSRIRTEHFPLTLESARPSHTSQYLCASSSGTSGANVLTFGAGSRLTVL.

The chain has TRBV7-8 and TRBJ2-1; the match to TRBD2 covers 10 bases. Losses at the gene ends were 1 base for V and 3 bases for J; bases not matched to a gene: 3. The CDR3 is 16 amino acids. CDR1 SGHVS and CDR2 FQNEAQ come from the germline V gene. The CDR3 DNA reads TGTGCCAGCAGCTTAGGTGGACTAGCGGTCTACAATGAGCAGTTCTTC. Amino acid sequence: CASSLGGLAVYNEQFF.

V usage is TRBV4-3 and J usage is TRBJ2-1; a possible D gene is TRBD2 (7 bases). Per the germline V gene, CDR1 is LGHNA and CDR2 is YSLEER. The CDR3 spans 14 residues. V was clipped by 3 bases and J by 7 bases, with 13 bases between them. The CDR3 is CASSQGGRVNEQFF. DNA for the CDR3: TGCGCCAGCAGCCAGGGGGGGCGAGTGAATGAGCAGTTCTTC.

The chain combines TRBV7-4 with TRBJ1-1; maybe TRBD1 (6 bases). V lost 5 bases to trimming and J lost 8 bases, with 18 bases between them. The CDR3 has 14 amino acids. CDR1 SGHVT and CDR2 SQSDAQ come from the germline V gene. Written as DNA, the CDR3 is TGTGCCAGCAGCGCACGAGGGGGGTGCACCGAAGCTTTCTTT. As protein: CASSARGGCTEAFF.

The genes are TRBV29-1 and TRBJ2-3; TRBD2 might be the D (6 bases). Per germline, CDR1 SQVTM and CDR2 ANQGSEA. CDR3 length: 17 amino acids. Trimming left V 3 bases short and J 3 bases short, with 22 bases between. CDR3 sequence reads: CSVDGTAGVSSTDTQYF. CDR3 DNA: TGCAGCGTTGACGGAACAGCGGGTGTGAGTTCAACAGATACGCAGTATTTT.